The 30 T cell receptor beta chains below come from one sample, sequenced in a study of shared clonotypes between healthy human individuals. The protocol was immunoSEQ multiplex PCR, while the TCRdb copy is restricted to in-frame clones and leaves out a portion. The data contain roughly 1,100,000 clones, under 80% of them seen just once; the ten biggest clones take up about 1.5%. The sample comprised memory CD4+ T cells sorted from blood. Stated subset: CD45RA-negative fraction. These receptors originate from a young man in good health.

This sequence joins TRBV7-9 and TRBJ2-7, with TRBD1 as a possible D gene (6 bases). The CDR3 is 14 residues long. V was cut by 1 base and J by 2 bases, with 9 bases left in between. Germline V CDR1 and CDR2: SEHNR, FQNEAQ (reference sequence). CDR3 in amino acids: CASSLGQAPYEQYF. The CDR3 DNA sequence: TGTGCCAGCAGCTTAGGACAGGCTCCCTACGAGCAGTACTTC. Using reference TRBV7-9 and TRBJ2-7 for the parts outside the CDR3, the full variable domain is DTGVSQNPRHKITKRGQNVTFRCDPISEHNRLYWYRQTLGQGPEFLTYFQNEAQLEKSRLLSDRFSAERPKGSFSTLEIQRTEQGDSAMYLCASSLGQAPYEQYFGPGTRLTVT.

The genes are TRBV5-1 and TRBJ1-3; D may be TRBD1 (5 bases). The CDR3 has 15 amino acids. The V end was cut by 0 bases, the J end by 2 bases, with 9 bases between. Germline V lookup: CDR1 SGHRS, CDR2 YFSETQ. CDR3 residues: CASSLERGTGNTIYF. For the CDR3, the DNA is TGCGCCAGCAGCTTGGAAAGGGGAACTGGAAACACCATATATTTT.

In regard to this clone: Because the CDR3 is missing its conserved closing phenylalanine or tryptophan, this is likely a read error. The DNA is left out, because the CDR3 cannot be placed on it with certainty; the CDR3 is given as TCRdb lists it. The rearrangement joins TRBV7-2 to TRBJ1-2; TRBD1, the table's D call, lacks a check against the DNA. Germline values: CDR1 SGHTA, CDR2 FQGNSA. The CDR3 length is 12 residues, termini included. The CDR3 reads CASSLYGTGNYL.

The chain is built from TRBV5-1 and TRBJ2-5; D is perhaps TRBD1 (5 bases). In germline, CDR1 is SGHRS, CDR2 YFSETQ. This CDR3 has 15 amino acids. The V and J ends lost 3 bases and 2 bases respectively, with 14 bases between them. The CDR3 loop is CASSSDTLVQETQYF. The CDR3 nucleotides are TGCGCCAGCAGCTCGGACACCCTTGTACAAGAGACCCAGTACTTC.

The chain combines TRBV5-4 with TRBJ2-1, with a tentative D call TRBD1 (5 bases). The CDR3 runs 14 residues. Trimming left V 4 bases short and J 3 bases short, with 11 bases between. Germline V gene data show CDR1 as SGHNT and CDR2 as YYREEE (reference sequence). The CDR3 region has the DNA TGTGCCAGCAGCGTCCAAGGACACTACAATGAGCAGTTCTTC. It translates to CASSVQGHYNEQFF.

This clone was observed a few times. The chain employs TRBV19 and TRBJ2-1, with D perhaps assigned TRBD1 or TRBD2 (5 bases each). Germline assignment: CDR1 LNHDA and CDR2 SQIVND (reference sequence). The length of the CDR3 is 13 residues. The germline V and J ends were trimmed by 7 bases and 0 bases, with 7 bases remaining between them. The CDR3 sequence: CASKGSSYNEQFF. CDR3 sequence (DNA): TGTGCCAGTAAGGGGAGCTCCTACAATGAGCAGTTCTTC.

With respect to this clone: The junction departs from germline at one end; a sequencing error may be responsible. This chain joins TRBV4-3 and TRBJ1-1, with unresolved D. The CDR3 runs to 15 residues. The germline V gene has CDR1 LGHNA and CDR2 YSLEER. In nucleotides, the CDR3 is TGCGCCAGCACCCAAGATGCGGGCGGCTCCACTGAAGCTTTCTTT. This codes for CASTQDAGGSTEAFF.

This clone was picked up one time. The chain joins TRBV7-9 to TRBJ2-6; D is tentatively TRBD1 or TRBD2 (5 bases each). The CDR3 is made up of 18 amino acids. Per the germline V gene, CDR1 is SEHNR and CDR2 is FQNEAQ (reference sequence). V dropped 6 bases and J dropped 0 bases, with 18 bases sitting between them. The CDR3 sequence is CASRRAGTVTSGANVLTF. CDR3 DNA sequence: TGTGCCAGCAGACGCGCCGGGACGGTGACCTCTGGGGCCAACGTCCTGACTTTC.

In this sample, this clone turned up a few times. This sequence joins TRBV29-1 and TRBJ2-5, with 8 positions matching TRBD1. CDR1 is SQVTM, CDR2 ANQGSEA, per germline. Unmatched junction bases numbered 8, after V lost 6 bases and J lost 5 bases. The CDR3 runs 13 residues. The CDR3: CSVGTGPGETQYF. Written as DNA, the CDR3 is TGCAGCGTAGGGACAGGTCCTGGCGAGACCCAGTACTTC.

V gene TRBV28 combines with J gene TRBJ2-2; possibly TRBD2 for D (5 bases). V lost 7 bases and J 0 bases, leaving 18 bases between the germline ends. The CDR3 sequence is 17 residues long. CDR1 and CDR2 from the germline V gene are MDHEN and SYDVKM. In DNA form, the CDR3 reads TGTGCCAGCACCTCCATACCCCCCGGGACGAACACCGGGGAGCTGTTTTTT. Translating it yields CASTSIPPGTNTGELFF.

This rearrangement joins TRBV28 to TRBJ2-2; 10 bases are a match to TRBD2. The trim removed 3 bases at V and 8 bases at J, leaving 6 bases unmatched. The germline V gene encodes CDR1 MDHEN and CDR2 SYDVKM. The CDR3 has 15 amino acids. The CDR3 nucleotides read TGTGCCAGCAGTTTTAGGGGACTAGCGACTGGGGAGCTGTTTTTT. Its translation: CASSFRGLATGELFF.

The rearrangement links TRBV18 to TRBJ1-3; 7 bases are shared with TRBD1. The CDR3 consists of 15 residues. Germline loops: CDR1 KGHSH, CDR2 LQKENI. The ends lost 3 bases at V and 2 bases at J; junction bases unmatched: 4. The CDR3 here is CASSPSQGAGNTIYF. The CDR3 DNA reads as TGTGCCAGCTCACCCTCTCAGGGGGCTGGAAACACCATATATTTT.

The gene calls are TRBV5-1 and TRBJ2-5; D may be TRBD2 (5 bases). This CDR3 spans 13 amino acids. The germline gives CDR1 SGHRS, CDR2 YFSETQ. Trimming cost V 4 bases and J 1 base, with 8 bases left between them. The CDR3 is CASSRETQETQYF. In DNA form, the CDR3 reads TGCGCCAGCAGCAGGGAGACCCAAGAGACCCAGTACTTC.

The rearrangement uses TRBV18 and TRBJ1-5, with D hard to call. In germline, CDR1 is KGHSH, CDR2 LQKENI. This CDR3 is built from 15 residues. V gave up 6 bases and J gave up 0 bases, with 12 bases separating them. The CDR3 spells CASSYAPSSNQPQHF. CDR3 coding DNA: TGTGCCAGCTCTTACGCGCCTTCTAGCAATCAGCCCCAGCATTTT.

V and J are TRBV2 and TRBJ1-1; the D gene is possibly TRBD1 (6 bases). V was trimmed by 6 bases and J by 5 bases, leaving 16 bases between them. This CDR3 region has 14 residues. The germline CDR1 and CDR2 sequences are SNHLY and FYNNEI. CDR3 region: CASRWEGGRTEAFF. The CDR3 DNA reads as TGTGCCAGCAGGTGGGAAGGGGGAAGGACTGAAGCTTTCTTT.

V usage is TRBV5-4 and J usage is TRBJ2-7, with D perhaps TRBD2 (5 bases). V was trimmed by 3 bases and J by 2 bases, leaving 12 bases between them. The germline gives CDR1 SGHNT, CDR2 YYREEE (reference sequence). CDR3 length equals 14 residues. CDR3 coding DNA: TGTGCCAGCAGCTCCCTCGGGAACCCCTACGAGCAGTACTTC. Its translation: CASSSLGNPYEQYF.

This clone was observed a single time. A read error may account for a junction end that differs from germline. The chain combines TRBV7-7 with TRBJ2-1; 7 bases align to TRBD2. Germline V gene lookup returns CDR1 SSHAT and CDR2 FNYEAQ (reference sequence). CDR3 length: 16 amino acids. CDR3 in DNA: TGTGCTAGCAGCCAAGTAGCGGGTAGCTCCTACAATGAGCAGTTCTTC. Encoded protein: CASSQVAGSSYNEQFF.

J is TRBJ2-1 and V is TRBV7-9, with D perhaps matching TRBD2 (7 bases). CDR3 length equals 17 residues. Germline V lookup: CDR1 SEHNR, CDR2 FQNEAQ (reference sequence). Trimming pared 4 bases from V and 1 base from J, leaving 17 bases between. The DNA of the CDR3 is TGTGCCAGCAGCTCCCTGGGGAGGGGGGAGTCCTACAATGAGCAGTTCTTC. Translation: CASSSLGRGESYNEQFF.

The chain employs TRBV7-9 and TRBJ1-3, with 8 bases lining up with TRBD1. Germline values: CDR1 SEHNR, CDR2 FQNEAQ (reference sequence). V trimming: 3 bases; J trimming: 0 bases; junction bases outside the gene matches: 7. The CDR3 covers 17 residues. In DNA form, the CDR3 reads TGTGCCAGCAGCTTGGGGACAGGTGCTTACTCTGGAAACACCATATATTTT. This encodes CASSLGTGAYSGNTIYF.

This clone was counted a single time. V usage is TRBV11-2 and J usage is TRBJ2-7, with D perhaps matching TRBD1 (5 bases). CDR3 length equals 14 residues. CDR1 is SGHAT, CDR2 FQNNGV, per germline. Trimming left V 2 bases short and J 1 base short, with 9 bases between. CDR3 nucleotide sequence: TGTGCCAGCAGCTTAAATCAGGGTTCCTACGAGCAGTACTTC. It encodes CASSLNQGSYEQYF. Complete variable domain (other parts from reference TRBV11-2 and TRBJ2-7): EAGVAQSPRYKIIEKRQSVAFWCNPISGHATLYWYQQILGQGPKLLIQFQNNGVVDDSQLPKDRFSAERLKGVDSTLKIQPAKLEDSAVYLCASSLNQGSYEQYFGPGTRLTVT.

V usage is TRBV6-6 and J usage is TRBJ1-4; D might be TRBD1 (6 bases). The CDR3 runs to 15 residues. V lost 3 bases and J 7 bases, leaving 15 bases between the germline ends. Germline assignment: CDR1 MNHNY and CDR2 SVGAGI (reference sequence). CDR3 DNA: TGTGCCAGCAGTTATTCCGGGGGCATGGGTGAAAAACTGTTTTTT. Protein sequence: CASSYSGGMGEKLFF.

This chain joins TRBV7-9 and TRBJ2-1, with TRBD2 matching over 9 bases. Germline V gene lookup returns CDR1 SEHNR and CDR2 FQNEAQ (reference sequence). This CDR3 comprises 14 residues. Trimming cost V 6 bases and J 7 bases; bases outside gene matches: 7. The CDR3 nucleotides are TGTGCCAGCAGTCTAGCGGGAAGGTTGAATGAGCAGTTCTTC. Translation: CASSLAGRLNEQFF. The whole variable domain, filled in from reference TRBV7-9 and TRBJ2-1, reads DTGVSQNPRHKITKRGQNVTFRCDPISEHNRLYWYRQTLGQGPEFLTYFQNEAQLEKSRLLSDRFSAERPKGSFSTLEIQRTEQGDSAMYLCASSLAGRLNEQFFGPGTRLTVL.

The chain combines TRBV2 with TRBJ2-1, with D tentatively TRBD1 or TRBD2 (6 bases each). The germline V gene has CDR1 SNHLY and CDR2 FYNNEI. This CDR3 is 15 amino acids long. V was pared by 6 bases and J by 5 bases, with 17 bases between. CDR3 loop: CASRKMGGRDNEQFF. The CDR3 DNA reads TGTGCCAGCAGGAAAATGGGGGGCCGGGACAATGAGCAGTTCTTC. Together with reference TRBV2 and TRBJ2-1, the CDR3 gives the full variable domain: EPEVTQTPSHQVTQMGQEVILRCVPISNHLYFYWYRQILGQKVEFLVSFYNNEISEKSEIFDDQFSVERPDGSNFTLKIRSTKLEDSAMYFCASRKMGGRDNEQFFGPGTRLTVL.

This clone was seen repeatedly, ten times or more. This sequence joins TRBV5-8 and TRBJ2-1, with D possibly TRBD2 on 5 matching bases. V lost 2 bases to trimming and J lost 6 bases, with 15 bases between them. In germline, CDR1 is SGHTS, CDR2 YDEGEE. The CDR3 spans 15 residues. CDR3 sequence: CASSFRGRIGNEQFF. The CDR3 DNA follows: TGTGCCAGCAGCTTTCGAGGGCGTATTGGCAATGAGCAGTTCTTC.

V usage is TRBV2 and J usage is TRBJ2-1; possible D gene TRBD2, 5 bases. The germline V and J ends were trimmed by 8 bases and 0 bases, with 11 bases remaining between them. Germline V gene lookup returns CDR1 SNHLY and CDR2 FYNNEI. The CDR3 loop spans 14 amino acids. The CDR3 protein is CASEEDSSYNEQFF. As DNA, the CDR3 is TGTGCCAGCGAGGAGGATAGCTCCTACAATGAGCAGTTCTTC.

The rearrangement joins TRBV11-2 to TRBJ2-1; D is perhaps TRBD2 (5 bases). The V gene's germline CDR1 is SGHAT and CDR2 FQNNGV. There are 15 residues in the CDR3. V lost 5 bases, J lost 12 bases, and 23 bases lay in between. The CDR3 DNA follows: TGTGCCAGCAGCCTAGCACTCCAGCCCGAAGTAGGGCAGTTCTTC. Its translation: CASSLALQPEVGQFF.

This sequence joins TRBV11-2 and TRBJ2-3; maybe TRBD2 (6 bases). Germline-derived CDR1 and CDR2 are SGHAT and FQNNGV. The V end lost 6 bases, the J end lost 0 bases, and 13 bases lay between the germline ends. The length of the CDR3 is 15 residues. The CDR3 region has the DNA TGTGCCAGCAGAAAACTAGCATCTAGCACAGATACGCAGTATTTT. It encodes CASRKLASSTDTQYF.

This clone has more than one count but fewer than ten. This chain connects TRBV4-1 to TRBJ1-6; possible D gene TRBD1, 6 bases. CDR1 is MGHRA, CDR2 YSYEKL, per germline. Trimming removed 0 bases at V and 4 bases at J, with 13 bases between. CDR3 size: 17 residues. The CDR3 DNA reads TGCGCCAGCAGCCAAGACCCAAGAACAGGGTATAATTCACCCCTCCACTTT. Translated, it gives CASSQDPRTGYNSPLHF.

This clone is a singleton in its sample. This chain links TRBV5-6 with TRBJ2-3, with 8 bases matching TRBD2. Germline CDR1 reads SGHDT; CDR2 reads YYEEEE. Trimming removed 4 bases from V and 4 bases from J; junction bases left unmatched: 11. The CDR3 spans 16 residues. The CDR3 spells CASSQGLGLFPDTQYF. The CDR3 DNA sequence: TGTGCCAGCAGCCAGGGACTAGGTCTTTTTCCAGATACGCAGTATTTT.

The rearrangement joins TRBV6-5 to TRBJ2-3; TRBD2 agrees at 8 bases. CDR3 length: 15 residues. The germline V gene has CDR1 MNHEY and CDR2 SVGAGI. With 5 bases clipped from V and 4 bases from J, the junction kept 8 bases outside the gene matches. The CDR3, as DNA: TGTGCCAGCAGTCCGCCCGGGGGGGCCTCAGATACGCAGTATTTT. Amino acid sequence: CASSPPGGASDTQYF.